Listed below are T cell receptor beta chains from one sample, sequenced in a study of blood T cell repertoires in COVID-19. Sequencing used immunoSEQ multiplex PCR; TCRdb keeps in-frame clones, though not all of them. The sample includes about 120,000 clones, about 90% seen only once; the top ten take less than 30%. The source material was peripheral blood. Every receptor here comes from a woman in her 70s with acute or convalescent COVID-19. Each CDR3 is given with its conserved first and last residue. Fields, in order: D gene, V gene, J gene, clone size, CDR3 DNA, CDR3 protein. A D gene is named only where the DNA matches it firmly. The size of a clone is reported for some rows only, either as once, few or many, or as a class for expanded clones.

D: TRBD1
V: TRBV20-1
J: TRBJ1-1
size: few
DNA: TGCAGTGCTAGTCCAGGGGGCACTGAAGCTTTCTTT
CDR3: CSASPGGTEAFF

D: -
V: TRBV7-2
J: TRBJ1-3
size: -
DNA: TGTGCCAGCAGCTTAGTTCGGGGGGCTGGAAACACCATATATTTT
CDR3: CASSLVRGAGNTIYF

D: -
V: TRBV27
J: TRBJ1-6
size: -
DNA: TGTGCCAGCAGACGCGTTACAGGGCCAAGCTCCTATAATTCACCCCTCCACTTT
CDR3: CASRRVTGPSSYNSPLHF

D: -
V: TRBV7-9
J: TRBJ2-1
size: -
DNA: TGTGCCAGCTCCTCGTGGCGGCTAGCAAAGAATTACAATGAGCAGTTCTTC
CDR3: CASSSWRLAKNYNEQFF

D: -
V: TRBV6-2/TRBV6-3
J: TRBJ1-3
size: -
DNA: TGTGCCAGCAGTTACGAGTCAGGGTCCTCTGGAAACACCATATATTTT
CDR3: CASSYESGSSGNTIYF

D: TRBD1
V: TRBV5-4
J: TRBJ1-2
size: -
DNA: TGTGCCAGCAGCCCTGACAGGGACTATGGCTACACCTTC
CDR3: CASSPDRDYGYTF

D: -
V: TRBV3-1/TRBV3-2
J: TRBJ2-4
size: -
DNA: TGTGCCAGCAGCCAAGGTTTCAGGGCGGCCAAAAACATTCAGTACTTC
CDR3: CASSQGFRAAKNIQYF

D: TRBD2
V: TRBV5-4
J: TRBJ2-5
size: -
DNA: TGTGCCGTCTTGGCGGGGGGCCTAACTCAAGAGACCCAGTACTTC
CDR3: CAVLAGGLTQETQYF

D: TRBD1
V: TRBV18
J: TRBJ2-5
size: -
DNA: TGTGCCAGCTCAGGGGACAGGGGGCGATCCGAGACCCAGTACTTC
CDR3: CASSGDRGRSETQYF

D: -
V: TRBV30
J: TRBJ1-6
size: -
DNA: TGTGCCTGGAGTGCGGGGAGCTCCTATAATTCACCCCTCCACTTT
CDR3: CAWSAGSSYNSPLHF

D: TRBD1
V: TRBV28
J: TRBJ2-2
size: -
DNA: TGTGCCAGCAGGCCTTACAGGGGCTCGAACACCGGGGAGCTGTTTTTT
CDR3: CASRPYRGSNTGELFF

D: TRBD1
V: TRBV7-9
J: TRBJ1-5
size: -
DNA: TGTGCCAGCAGCTTATCCACAGGGGACGGGCAGCCCCAGCATTTT
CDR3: CASSLSTGDGQPQHF

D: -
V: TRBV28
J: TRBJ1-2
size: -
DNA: TGTGCCAGCAGTTTATGGGGCAGGGAAGGCTACACCTTC
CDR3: CASSLWGREGYTF

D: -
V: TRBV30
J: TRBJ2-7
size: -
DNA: TGTGCCTGGAGGGCTTCCTACGAGCAGTACTTC
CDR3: CAWRASYEQYF

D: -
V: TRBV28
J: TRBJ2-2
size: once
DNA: TGTGCCAGCACGACCCCAGGACAGATGATCACCGGGGAGCTGTTTTTT
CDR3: CASTTPGQMITGELFF

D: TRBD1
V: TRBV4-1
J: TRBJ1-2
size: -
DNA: TGCGCCAGCAGCCACCGGACAGGGGGAACCTATGGCTACACCTTC
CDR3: CASSHRTGGTYGYTF

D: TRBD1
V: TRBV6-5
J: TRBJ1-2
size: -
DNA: TGTGCCAGCAGTTTGGGACAGTCTTACTATGGCTACACCTTC
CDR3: CASSLGQSYYGYTF

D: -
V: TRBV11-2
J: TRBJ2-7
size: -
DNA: TGTGCCAGCAGCTTAGGGATAACAGTGCGCTCCTACGAGCAGTACTTC
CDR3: CASSLGITVRSYEQYF

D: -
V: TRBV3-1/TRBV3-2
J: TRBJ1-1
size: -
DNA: TGTGCCAGCAGGGGCCTTGGTGGGGCCACTGAAGCTTTCTTT
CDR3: CASRGLGGATEAFF

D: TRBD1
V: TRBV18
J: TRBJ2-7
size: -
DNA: TGTGCCAGCTCGGACAGGGCCTCCTACGAGCAGTACTTC
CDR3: CASSDRASYEQYF

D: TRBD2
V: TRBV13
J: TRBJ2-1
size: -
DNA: TGTGCCAGCAGCCCCCTAACTAGCGGGAGGGGTGAGCAGTTCTTC
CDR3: CASSPLTSGRGEQFF

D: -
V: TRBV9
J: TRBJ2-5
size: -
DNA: TGTGCCAGCAGCGTGTTAGAGGCGGAGACCCAGTACTTC
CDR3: CASSVLEAETQYF

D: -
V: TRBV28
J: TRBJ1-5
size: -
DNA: TGTGCCAGCAGTCCGCCGGGAGGCAATCAGCCCCAGCATTTT
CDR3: CASSPPGGNQPQHF

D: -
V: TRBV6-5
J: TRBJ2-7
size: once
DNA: TGTGCCAGCAGTTACGGGGGGGCTGACTACGAGCAGTACTTC
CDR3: CASSYGGADYEQYF

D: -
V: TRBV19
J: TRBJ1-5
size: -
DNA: TGTGCCAGTAGTATGTGGCTAGGGGAGGGTCAGCCCCAGCATTTT
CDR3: CASSMWLGEGQPQHF

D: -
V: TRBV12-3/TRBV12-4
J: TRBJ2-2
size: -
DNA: TGTGCCAGCCCCTTTCAGGCCGGGGAGCTGTTTTTT
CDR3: CASPFQAGELFF

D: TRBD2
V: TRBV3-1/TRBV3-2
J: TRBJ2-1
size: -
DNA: TGTGCCAGCAGCCAAGCTAGCGGGGGAAGGGATGAGCAGTTCTTC
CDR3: CASSQASGGRDEQFF

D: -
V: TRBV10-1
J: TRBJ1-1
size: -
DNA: TGCGCCAGCAGTGAGGGGGCGCGCACTGAAGCTTTCTTT
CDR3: CASSEGARTEAFF

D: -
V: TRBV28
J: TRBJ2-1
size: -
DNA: TGTGCCAGCCACCCCCCGGCAGGGCGGGGCAATGAGCAGTTCTTC
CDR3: CASHPPAGRGNEQFF

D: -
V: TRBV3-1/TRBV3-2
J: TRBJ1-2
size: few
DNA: TGTGCCAGCAGCGCCTTGGGGGGGGCCTCCTATGGCTACACCTTC
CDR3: CASSALGGASYGYTF

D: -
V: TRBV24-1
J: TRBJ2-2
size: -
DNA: TGTGCCTCCAAAGGGGGAAACACCGGGGAGCTGTTTTTT
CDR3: CASKGGNTGELFF

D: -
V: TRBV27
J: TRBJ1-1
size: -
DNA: TGTGCCAGCAGTTTATCACGGGGTTTGAACACTGAAGCTTTCTTT
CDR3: CASSLSRGLNTEAFF

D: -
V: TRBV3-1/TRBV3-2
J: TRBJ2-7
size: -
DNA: TGTGCCAGCAGCCTTTACTACGAGCAGTACTTC
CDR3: CASSLYYEQYF

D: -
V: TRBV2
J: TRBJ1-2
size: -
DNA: TGTGCCAGCACTAGACAGTGGGGCTACACCTTC
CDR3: CASTRQWGYTF

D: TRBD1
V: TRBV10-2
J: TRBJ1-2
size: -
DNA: TGCGCCAGCAGGTCGGGACAGGGATCGCATGGCTACACCTTC
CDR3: CASRSGQGSHGYTF

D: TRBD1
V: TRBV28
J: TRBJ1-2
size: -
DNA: TGTGCCAGCAGCCCTACAGGGGCCCGCTATGGCTACACCTTC
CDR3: CASSPTGARYGYTF

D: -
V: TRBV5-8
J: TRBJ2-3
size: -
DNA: TGTGCCAGCAGCTTGGCCTCGGCAGATACGCAGTATTTT
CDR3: CASSLASADTQYF

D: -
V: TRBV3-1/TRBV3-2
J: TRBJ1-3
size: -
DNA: TGTGCCAGCAGCTACACTGGAAACACCATATATTTT
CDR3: CASSYTGNTIYF

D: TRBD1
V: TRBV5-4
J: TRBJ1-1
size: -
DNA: TGTGCCAGCAGTTACGGCCCGGGACAGGAAGCTTTCTTT
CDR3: CASSYGPGQEAFF

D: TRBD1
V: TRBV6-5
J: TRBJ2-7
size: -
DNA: TGTGCCAGCAGTTACTCGACAGGGGGCTTTCTCTTCGAGCAGTACTTC
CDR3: CASSYSTGGFLFEQYF

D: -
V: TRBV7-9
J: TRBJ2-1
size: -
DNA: TGTGCCAGCAGCCGCGGGGGCCCAATAGGGTACAATGAGCAGTTCTTC
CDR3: CASSRGGPIGYNEQFF

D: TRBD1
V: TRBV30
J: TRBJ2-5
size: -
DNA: TGTGCCTGGAGTGTAGGGACAGGGGGCATGGTGGAGACCCAGTACTTC
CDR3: CAWSVGTGGMVETQYF

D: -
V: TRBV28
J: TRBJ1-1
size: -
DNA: TGTGCCAGCAGTTTAATGGGGGCAACGGACACTGAAGCTTTCTTT
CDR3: CASSLMGATDTEAFF

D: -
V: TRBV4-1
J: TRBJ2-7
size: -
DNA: TGCGCCAGCAGCCAGTCTTTCCGTCCCTACGAGCAGTACTTC
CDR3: CASSQSFRPYEQYF

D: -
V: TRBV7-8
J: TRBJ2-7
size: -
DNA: TGTGCCAGCAGCTTAGCGCGGGATGTTACCTACGAGCAGTACTTC
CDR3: CASSLARDVTYEQYF